The sequence of this T cell receptor (beta chain) was determined in a study of T cells in localized non-small cell lung cancer. Study-wide results and caveats: It was uninvolved adjacent lung that showed the highest T cell clonality, exceeding tumor.

This clone was counted between two and nine times. No antigen is known for it. Distinct nucleotide sequences in the sample also encode this CDR3. The data were produced by immunoSEQ multiplex PCR, yet TCRdb's version contains in-frame clones alone and is incomplete. The data contain fewer than 45,000 clones, 86% of them singletons. This CDR3 has 11 amino acids. Looked up from germline, CDR1 is SQVTM and CDR2 is ANQGSEA. The V and J ends lost 6 bases and 5 bases respectively, with 8 bases between them. This sequence originates from a woman aged 18-50 years with stage III lung adenocarcinoma. The chain recombines TRBV29-1 with TRBJ1-5, with D maybe TRBD1 (5 bases). The sequences come from peripheral blood, collected before any cancer treatment. For the CDR3, the DNA is TGCAGCGTGGGGGAAGATCAGCCCCAGCATTTT. It translates to CSVGEDQPQHF.